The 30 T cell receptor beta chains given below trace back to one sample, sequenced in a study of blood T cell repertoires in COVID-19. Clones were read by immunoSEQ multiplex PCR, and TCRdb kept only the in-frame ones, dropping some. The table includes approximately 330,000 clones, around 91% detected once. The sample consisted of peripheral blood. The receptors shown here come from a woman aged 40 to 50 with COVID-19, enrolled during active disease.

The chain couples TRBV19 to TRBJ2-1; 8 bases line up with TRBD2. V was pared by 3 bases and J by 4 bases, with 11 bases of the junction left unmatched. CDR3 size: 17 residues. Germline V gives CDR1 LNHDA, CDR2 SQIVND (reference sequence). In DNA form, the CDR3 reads TGTGCCAGTAGTATCAGTCGGCTAGCGGGCTTATACAATGAGCAGTTCTTC. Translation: CASSISRLAGLYNEQFF.

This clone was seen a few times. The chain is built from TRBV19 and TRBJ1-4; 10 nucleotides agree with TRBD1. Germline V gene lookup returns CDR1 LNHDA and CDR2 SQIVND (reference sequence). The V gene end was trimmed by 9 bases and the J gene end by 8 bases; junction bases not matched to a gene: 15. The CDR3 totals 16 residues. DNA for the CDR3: TGTGCCAGCAAGACAGGGGGCGGATTTGTAACCGAAAAACTGTTTTTT. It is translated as CASKTGGGFVTEKLFF. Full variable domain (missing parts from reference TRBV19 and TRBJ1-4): DGGITQSPKYLFRKEGQNVTLSCEQNLNHDAMYWYRQDPGQGLRLIYYSQIVNDFQKGDIAEGYSVSREKKESFPLTVTSAQKNPTAFYLCASKTGGGFVTEKLFFGSGTQLSVL.

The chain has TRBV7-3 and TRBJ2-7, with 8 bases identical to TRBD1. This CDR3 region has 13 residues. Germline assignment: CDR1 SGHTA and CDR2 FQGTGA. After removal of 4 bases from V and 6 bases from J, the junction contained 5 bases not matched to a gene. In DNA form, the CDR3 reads TGTGCCAGCAGCTGCGGACAGGGCTGCGAGCAGTACTTC. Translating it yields CASSCGQGCEQYF.

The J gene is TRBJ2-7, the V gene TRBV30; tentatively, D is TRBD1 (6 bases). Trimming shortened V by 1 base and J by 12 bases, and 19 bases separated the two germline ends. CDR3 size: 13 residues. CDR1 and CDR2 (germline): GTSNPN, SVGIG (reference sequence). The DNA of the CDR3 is TGTGCCTGGAGTGATGGGGGCAACCCCCGGGGGTACTTC. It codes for CAWSDGGNPRGYF.

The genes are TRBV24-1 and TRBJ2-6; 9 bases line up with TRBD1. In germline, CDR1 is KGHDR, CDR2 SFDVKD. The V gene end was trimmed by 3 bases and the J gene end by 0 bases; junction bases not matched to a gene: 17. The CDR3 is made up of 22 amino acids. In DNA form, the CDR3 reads TGTGCCACCAGTGATCCTCCAACACGACAGGGGGGTATTTACTCTGGGGCCAACGTCCTGACTTTC. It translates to CATSDPPTRQGGIYSGANVLTF.

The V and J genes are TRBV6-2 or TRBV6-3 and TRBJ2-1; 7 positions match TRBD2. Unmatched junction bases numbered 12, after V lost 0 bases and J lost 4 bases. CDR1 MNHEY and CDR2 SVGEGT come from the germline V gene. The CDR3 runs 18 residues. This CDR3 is CASSYSIGGRGPYNEQFF. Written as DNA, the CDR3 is TGTGCCAGCAGTTACTCGATTGGCGGGAGAGGCCCTTACAATGAGCAGTTCTTC.

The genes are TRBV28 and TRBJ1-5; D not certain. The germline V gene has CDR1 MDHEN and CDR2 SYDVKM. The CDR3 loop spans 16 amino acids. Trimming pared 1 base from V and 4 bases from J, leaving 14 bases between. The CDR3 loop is CASSLYWALGNQPQHF. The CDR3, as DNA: TGTGCCAGCAGTTTATACTGGGCGTTAGGAAATCAGCCCCAGCATTTT.

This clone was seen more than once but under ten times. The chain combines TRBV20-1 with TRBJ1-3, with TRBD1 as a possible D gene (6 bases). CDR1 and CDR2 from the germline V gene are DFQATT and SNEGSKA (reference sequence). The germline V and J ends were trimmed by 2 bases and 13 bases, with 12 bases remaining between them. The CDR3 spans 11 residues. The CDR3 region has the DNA TGCAGTGCTAGAACCCGTGGACAGATATATTTT. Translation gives CSARTRGQIYF.

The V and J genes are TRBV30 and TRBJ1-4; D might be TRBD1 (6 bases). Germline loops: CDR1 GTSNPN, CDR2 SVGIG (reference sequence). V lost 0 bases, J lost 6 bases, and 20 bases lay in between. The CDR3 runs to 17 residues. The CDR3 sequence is CAWSVTPPQGRDEKLFF. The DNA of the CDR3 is TGTGCCTGGAGTGTAACCCCACCACAGGGTCGGGATGAAAAACTGTTTTTT.

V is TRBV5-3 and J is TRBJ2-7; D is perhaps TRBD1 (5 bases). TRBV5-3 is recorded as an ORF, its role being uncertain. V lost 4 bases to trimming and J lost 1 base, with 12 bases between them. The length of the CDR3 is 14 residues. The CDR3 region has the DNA TGTGCCAGAAGCATGAGACAGTTATCCTACGAGCAGTACTTC. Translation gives CARSMRQLSYEQYF.

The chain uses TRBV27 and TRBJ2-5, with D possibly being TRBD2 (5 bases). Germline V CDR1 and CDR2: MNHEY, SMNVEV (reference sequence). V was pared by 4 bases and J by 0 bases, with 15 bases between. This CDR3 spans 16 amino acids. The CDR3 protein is CASSSWTGRYQETQYF. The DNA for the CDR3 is TGTGCCAGCAGTTCATGGACTGGCAGGTACCAAGAGACCCAGTACTTC.

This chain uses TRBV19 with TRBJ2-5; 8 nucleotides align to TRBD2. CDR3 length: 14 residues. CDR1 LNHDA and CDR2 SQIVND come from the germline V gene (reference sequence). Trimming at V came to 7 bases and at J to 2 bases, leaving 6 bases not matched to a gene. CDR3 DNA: TGTGCCAGTACCTTACGGGGGGGACAAGAGACCCAGTACTTC. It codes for CASTLRGGQETQYF.

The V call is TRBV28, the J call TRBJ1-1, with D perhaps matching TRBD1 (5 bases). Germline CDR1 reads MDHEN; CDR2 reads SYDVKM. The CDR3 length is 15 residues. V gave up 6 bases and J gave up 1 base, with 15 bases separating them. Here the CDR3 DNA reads TGTGCCAGCAGACCACCAGGGCGGAAGAACACTGAAGCTTTCTTT. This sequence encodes CASRPPGRKNTEAFF. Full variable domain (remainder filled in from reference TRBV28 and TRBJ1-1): DVKVTQSSRYLVKRTGEKVFLECVQDMDHENMFWYRQDPGLGLRLIYFSYDVKMKEKGDIPEGYSVSREKKERFSLILESASTNQTSMYLCASRPPGRKNTEAFFGQGTRLTVV.

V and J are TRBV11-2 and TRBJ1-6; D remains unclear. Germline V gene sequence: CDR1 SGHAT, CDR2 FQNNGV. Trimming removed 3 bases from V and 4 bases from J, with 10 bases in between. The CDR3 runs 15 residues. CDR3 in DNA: TGTGCCAGCAGCTTTCGGCAGGCTTATAATTCACCCCTCCACTTT. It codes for CASSFRQAYNSPLHF.

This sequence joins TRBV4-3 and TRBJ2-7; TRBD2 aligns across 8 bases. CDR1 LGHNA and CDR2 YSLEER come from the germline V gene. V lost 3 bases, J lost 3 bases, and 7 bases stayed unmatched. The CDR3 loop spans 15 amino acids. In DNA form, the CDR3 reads TGCGCCAGCAGCCATGAAGCGGGGGAGCACTACGAGCAGTACTTC. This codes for CASSHEAGEHYEQYF.

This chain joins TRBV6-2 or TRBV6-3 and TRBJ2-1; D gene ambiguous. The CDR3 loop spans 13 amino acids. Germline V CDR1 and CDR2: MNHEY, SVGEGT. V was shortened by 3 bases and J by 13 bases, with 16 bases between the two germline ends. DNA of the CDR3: TGTGCCAGCAGTTATCGGTCTCCCGCACGACAGTTCTTC. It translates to CASSYRSPARQFF.

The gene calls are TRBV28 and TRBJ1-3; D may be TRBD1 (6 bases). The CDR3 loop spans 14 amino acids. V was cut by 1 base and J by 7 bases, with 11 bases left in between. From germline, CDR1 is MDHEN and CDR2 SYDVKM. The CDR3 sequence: CASSLSGQRNTIYF. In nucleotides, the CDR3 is TGTGCCAGCAGTTTATCCGGACAGAGGAACACCATATATTTT. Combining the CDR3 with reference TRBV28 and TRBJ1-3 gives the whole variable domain DVKVTQSSRYLVKRTGEKVFLECVQDMDHENMFWYRQDPGLGLRLIYFSYDVKMKEKGDIPEGYSVSREKKERFSLILESASTNQTSMYLCASSLSGQRNTIYFGEGSWLTVV.

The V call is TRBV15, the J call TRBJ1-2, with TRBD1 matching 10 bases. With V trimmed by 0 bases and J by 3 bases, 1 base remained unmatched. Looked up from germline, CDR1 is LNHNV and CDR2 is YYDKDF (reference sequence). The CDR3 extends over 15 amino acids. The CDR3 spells CATSRDGTGDYGYTF. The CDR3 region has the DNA TGTGCCACCAGCAGAGATGGGACAGGGGACTATGGCTACACCTTC.

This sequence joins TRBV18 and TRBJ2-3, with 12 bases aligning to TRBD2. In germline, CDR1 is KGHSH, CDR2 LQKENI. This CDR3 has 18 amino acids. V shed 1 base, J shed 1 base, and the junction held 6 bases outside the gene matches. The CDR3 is CASSPLRRLAGGTDTQYF. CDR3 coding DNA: TGTGCCAGCTCACCACTGCGACGACTAGCGGGGGGCACAGATACGCAGTATTTT. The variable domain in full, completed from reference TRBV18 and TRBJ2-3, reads NAGVMQNPRHLVRRRGQEARLRCSPMKGHSHVYWYRQLPEEGLKFMVYLQKENIIDESGMPKERFSAEFPKEGPSILRIQQVVRGDSAAYFCASSPLRRLAGGTDTQYFGPGTRLTVL.

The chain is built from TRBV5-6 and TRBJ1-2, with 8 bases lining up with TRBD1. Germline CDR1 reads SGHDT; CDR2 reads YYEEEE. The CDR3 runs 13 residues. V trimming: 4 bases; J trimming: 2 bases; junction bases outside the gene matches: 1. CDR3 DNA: TGTGCCAGCAGCCGGGACAGGAACTATGGCTACACCTTC. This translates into CASSRDRNYGYTF.

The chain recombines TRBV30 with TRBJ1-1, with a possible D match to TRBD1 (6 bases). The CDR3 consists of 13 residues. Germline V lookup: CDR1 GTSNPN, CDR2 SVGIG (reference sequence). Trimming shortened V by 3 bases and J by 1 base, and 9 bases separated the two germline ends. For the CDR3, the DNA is TGTGCCTGGAGAGGGACAACGAACACTGAAGCTTTCTTT. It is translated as CAWRGTTNTEAFF.

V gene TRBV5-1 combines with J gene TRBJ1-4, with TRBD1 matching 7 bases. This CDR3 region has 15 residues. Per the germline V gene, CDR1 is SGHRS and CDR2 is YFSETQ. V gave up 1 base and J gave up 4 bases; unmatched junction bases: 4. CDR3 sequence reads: CASSLTGQNNEKLFF. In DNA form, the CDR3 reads TGCGCCAGCAGCTTGACGGGACAGAATAATGAAAAACTGTTTTTT.

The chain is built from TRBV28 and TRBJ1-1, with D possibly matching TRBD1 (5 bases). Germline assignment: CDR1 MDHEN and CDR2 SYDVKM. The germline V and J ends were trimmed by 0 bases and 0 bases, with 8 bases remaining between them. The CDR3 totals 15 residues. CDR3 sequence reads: CASSLWDILNTEAFF. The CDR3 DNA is TGTGCCAGCAGTTTATGGGACATCCTGAACACTGAAGCTTTCTTT.

This CDR3 is CASSTGQVSSPLHF. The CDR3 DNA reads as TGTGCCAGCAGTACAGGACAGGTATCTTCACCCCTCCACTTT. This chain joins TRBV6-4 and TRBJ1-6; TRBD1 aligns across 7 bases. V trimming: 5 bases; J trimming: 9 bases; junction bases outside the gene matches: 7. In germline, CDR1 is MRHNA, CDR2 SNTAGT. The CDR3 runs 14 residues.

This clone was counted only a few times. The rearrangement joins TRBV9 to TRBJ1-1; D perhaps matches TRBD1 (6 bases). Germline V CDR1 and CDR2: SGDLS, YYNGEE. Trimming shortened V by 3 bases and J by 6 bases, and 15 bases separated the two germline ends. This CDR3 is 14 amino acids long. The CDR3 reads CASSGGTGSAEAFF. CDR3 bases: TGTGCCAGCAGCGGCGGAACAGGGTCGGCTGAAGCTTTCTTT.

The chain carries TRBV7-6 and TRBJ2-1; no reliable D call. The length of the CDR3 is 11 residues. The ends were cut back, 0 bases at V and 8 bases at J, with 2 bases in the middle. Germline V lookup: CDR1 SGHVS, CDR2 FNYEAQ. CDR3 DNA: TGTGCCAGCAGCTTAGCCGATGAGCAGTTCTTC. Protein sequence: CASSLADEQFF.

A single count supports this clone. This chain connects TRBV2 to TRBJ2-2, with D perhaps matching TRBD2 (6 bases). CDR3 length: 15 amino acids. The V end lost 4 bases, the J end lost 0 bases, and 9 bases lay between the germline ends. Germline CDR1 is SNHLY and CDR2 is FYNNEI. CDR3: CASSAGGTNTGELFF. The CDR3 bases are TGTGCCAGCAGTGCTGGGGGGACGAACACCGGGGAGCTGTTTTTT. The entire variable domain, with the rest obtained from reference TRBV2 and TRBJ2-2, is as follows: EPEVTQTPSHQVTQMGQEVILRCVPISNHLYFYWYRQILGQKVEFLVSFYNNEISEKSEIFDDQFSVERPDGSNFTLKIRSTKLEDSAMYFCASSAGGTNTGELFFGEGSRLTVL.

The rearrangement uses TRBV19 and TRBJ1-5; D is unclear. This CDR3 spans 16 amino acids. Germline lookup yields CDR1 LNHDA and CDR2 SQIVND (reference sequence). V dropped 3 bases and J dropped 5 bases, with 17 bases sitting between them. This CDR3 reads CASSIPRGNSYQPQHF. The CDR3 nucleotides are TGTGCCAGTAGTATCCCCAGAGGGAACAGTTATCAGCCCCAGCATTTT.

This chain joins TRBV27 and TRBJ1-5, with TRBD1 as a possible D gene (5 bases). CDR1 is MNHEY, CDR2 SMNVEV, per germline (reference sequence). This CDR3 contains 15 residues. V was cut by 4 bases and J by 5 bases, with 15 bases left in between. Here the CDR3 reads CASSSRSGIDQPQHF. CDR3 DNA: TGTGCCAGCAGTTCAAGGTCAGGGATTGATCAGCCCCAGCATTTT.

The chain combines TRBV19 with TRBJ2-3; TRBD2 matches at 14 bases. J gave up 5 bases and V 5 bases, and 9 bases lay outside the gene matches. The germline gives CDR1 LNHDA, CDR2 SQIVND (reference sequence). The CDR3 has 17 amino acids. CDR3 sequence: CASSSGTSGRVGDTQYF. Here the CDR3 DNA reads TGTGCCAGTAGTTCCGGGACTAGCGGGAGAGTAGGAGATACGCAGTATTTT.